This T cell receptor beta chain stems from a study of blood T cell repertoires in COVID-19. Turning to the study itself: PBMCs, B-cell-depleted T cells, or T cells provided the cDNA or gDNA that made up the material.

V trimming: 4 bases; J trimming: 4 bases; junction bases outside the gene matches: 9. Germline CDR1 reads SGDLS; CDR2 reads YYNGEE. This CDR3 has 16 amino acids. The authors' processing: From reference gene primer amplification, estimates of nucleated cell counts were derived. The protocol was immunoSEQ multiplex PCR, while the TCRdb copy is restricted to in-frame clones and leaves out a portion. V, J and clone size reflect that table, while D and trimming were determined from the DNA. Here the sample spans under 450,000 clones, approximately 86% being singletons. It was during active infection that Seattle patients were enrolled and then longitudinally followed.

V usage is TRBV9 and J usage is TRBJ2-1; 9 bases are a match to TRBD2. The TCR was taken from a woman aged 55-75 years with COVID-19, enrolled during active disease. The sequenced sample was peripheral blood. The CDR3 DNA sequence: TGTGCCAGCAGCACCTCGCCAGCGGGGGGTTACAATGAGCAGTTCTTC. Translation: CASSTSPAGGYNEQFF. The full variable domain, in which reference TRBV9 and TRBJ2-1 provide the parts outside the CDR3, is DSGVTQTPKHLITATGQRVTLRCSPRSGDLSVYWYQQSLDQGLQFLIQYYNGEERAKGNILERFSAQQFPDLHSELNLSSLELGDSALYFCASSTSPAGGYNEQFFGPGTRLTVL.